The T cell receptor beta chain described here comes from a study of CD8 T cells in Susac syndrome. Findings and limits, study-wide: TCR sequencing and HLA analysis covered a relatively small number of individuals.

The RNA, about 0.5 to 1 ug, was put through reverse transcription using random hexamers. TCRdb fed the immunoSEQ multiplex PCR reads into MiXCR, producing one record per CDR3 protein. Of 90,000 to 150,000 distinct CDR3 sequences in the sample, around 90% were seen once. CDR3 length equals 15 residues. Trimming left V 4 bases short and J 2 bases short, with 12 bases between. Germline V gene lookup returns CDR1 SGHAT and CDR2 FQDESV (reference sequence). As controls, healthy donors matched for age and sex were used. This clonotype was seen a single time. What it binds is unknown. This chain uses TRBV11-1 with TRBJ2-4; no definite D call. The TCR comes from a human donor in good health. What was sequenced was CD4+ T cells from PBMCs. CDR3 DNA: TGTGCCAGCAGCTCGGGTACATTAACCAAAAACATTCAGTACTTC. As protein: CASSSGTLTKNIQYF.